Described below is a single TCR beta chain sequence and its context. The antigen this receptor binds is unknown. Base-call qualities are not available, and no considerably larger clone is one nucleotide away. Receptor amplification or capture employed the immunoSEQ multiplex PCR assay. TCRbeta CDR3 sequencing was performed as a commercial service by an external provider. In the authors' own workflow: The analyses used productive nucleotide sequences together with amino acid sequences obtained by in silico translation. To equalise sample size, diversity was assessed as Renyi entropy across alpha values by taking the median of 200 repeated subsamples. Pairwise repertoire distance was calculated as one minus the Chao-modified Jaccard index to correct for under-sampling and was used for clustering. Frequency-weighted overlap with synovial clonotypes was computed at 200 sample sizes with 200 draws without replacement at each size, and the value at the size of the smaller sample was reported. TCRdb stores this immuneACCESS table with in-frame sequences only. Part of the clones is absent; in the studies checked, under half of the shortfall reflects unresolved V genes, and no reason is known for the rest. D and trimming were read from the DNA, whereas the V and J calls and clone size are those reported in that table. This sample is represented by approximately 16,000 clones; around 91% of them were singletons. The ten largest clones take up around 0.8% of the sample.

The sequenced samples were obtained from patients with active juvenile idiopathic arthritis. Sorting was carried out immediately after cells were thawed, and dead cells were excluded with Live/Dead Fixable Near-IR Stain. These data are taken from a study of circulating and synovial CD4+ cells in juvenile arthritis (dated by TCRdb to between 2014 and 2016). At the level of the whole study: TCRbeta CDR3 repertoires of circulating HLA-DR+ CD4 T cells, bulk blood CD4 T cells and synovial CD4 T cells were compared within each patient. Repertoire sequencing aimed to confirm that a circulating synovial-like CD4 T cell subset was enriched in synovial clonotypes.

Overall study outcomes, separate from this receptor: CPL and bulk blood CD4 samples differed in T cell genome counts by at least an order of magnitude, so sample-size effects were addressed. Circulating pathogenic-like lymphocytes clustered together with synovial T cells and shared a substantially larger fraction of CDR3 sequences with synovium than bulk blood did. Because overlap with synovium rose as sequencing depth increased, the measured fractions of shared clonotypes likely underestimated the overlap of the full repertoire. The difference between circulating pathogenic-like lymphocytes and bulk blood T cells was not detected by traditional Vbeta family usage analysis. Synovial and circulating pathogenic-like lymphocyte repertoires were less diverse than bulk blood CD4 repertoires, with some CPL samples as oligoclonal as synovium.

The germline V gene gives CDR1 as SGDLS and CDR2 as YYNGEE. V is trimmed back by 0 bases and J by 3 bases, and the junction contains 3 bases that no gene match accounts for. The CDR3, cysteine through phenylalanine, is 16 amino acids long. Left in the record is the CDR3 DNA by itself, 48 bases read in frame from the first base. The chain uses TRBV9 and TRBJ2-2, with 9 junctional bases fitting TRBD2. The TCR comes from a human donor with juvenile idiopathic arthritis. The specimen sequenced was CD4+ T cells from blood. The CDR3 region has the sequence CASSVASGADTGELFF. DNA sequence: TGTGCCAGCAGCGTAGCTAGCGGGGCAGACACCGGGGAGCTGTTTTTT.